Presented here are 18 T cell receptor beta chains from one specimen sequenced in a study of blood T cell repertoires in COVID-19. The table came from immunoSEQ multiplex PCR; TCRdb's copy has only in-frame clones and leaves some out. Among approximately 250,000 clones, around nine tenths were seen once, and the ten largest hold about 0.8%. The sequencing input was peripheral blood. The receptors stem from a man aged 30-40 years with COVID-19, enrolled during active disease.

The chain uses TRBV5-1 and TRBJ1-1, with D possibly being TRBD1 (6 bases). Trimming took 4 bases from V and 6 from J, leaving 13 bases between them. There are 13 residues in the CDR3. Germline values: CDR1 SGHRS, CDR2 YFSETQ. The CDR3: CASSRTGSPEAFF. CDR3 bases: TGCGCCAGCAGCAGAACAGGGTCCCCTGAAGCTTTCTTT.

The CDR3 DNA reads as TGTGCCAGCATCCCCCCGGACAGGAACACCGGAGCTTTCTTT. It encodes CASIPPDRNTGAFF. The chain joins TRBV2 to TRBJ1-1; TRBD1 agrees at 7 bases. V was clipped by 7 bases and J by 10 bases; unmatched bases: 15. Per germline, CDR1 SNHLY and CDR2 FYNNEI. The CDR3 consists of 14 residues.

The J gene is TRBJ2-2, the V gene TRBV9; maybe TRBD1 (5 bases). This CDR3 spans 13 amino acids. The V and J ends lost 0 bases and 6 bases respectively, with 6 bases between them. Germline V gene sequence: CDR1 SGDLS, CDR2 YYNGEE. The CDR3: CASSVVGPGELFF. In DNA, the CDR3 is TGTGCCAGCAGCGTAGTGGGGCCCGGGGAGCTGTTTTTT.

This clone is a singleton in its sample. This chain joins TRBV7-3 and TRBJ1-3; 9 bases map to TRBD1. V shed 6 bases and J 0 bases; nucleotides not matched to a gene: 3. CDR1 SGHTA and CDR2 FQGTGA come from the germline V gene. CDR3 length equals 15 residues. CDR3 in DNA: TGTGCCAGCAGTTTGACAGGGGGCTCTGGAAACACCATATATTTT. Residues: CASSLTGGSGNTIYF.

The chain recombines TRBV6-5 with TRBJ1-1; D perhaps matches TRBD1 (5 bases). Germline values: CDR1 MNHEY, CDR2 SVGAGI. V was pared by 4 bases and J by 3 bases, with 12 bases between. The CDR3 runs to 14 residues. The CDR3 region is CASSSTVPDTEAFF. The CDR3 DNA is TGTGCCAGCAGTTCGACAGTTCCCGACACTGAAGCTTTCTTT.

This chain connects TRBV11-2 to TRBJ1-3, with a possible D match to TRBD1 (5 bases). CDR1 is SGHAT and CDR2 is FQNNGV in the germline V gene. V lost 2 bases and J lost 3, with 14 bases in between. The CDR3 totals 16 residues. This CDR3 is CASSLWSGGGGNTIYF. The CDR3 bases are TGTGCCAGCAGCTTATGGTCGGGGGGAGGTGGAAACACCATATATTTT.

The V gene is TRBV7-9, the J gene TRBJ1-4; D uncertain. Trimming left V 5 bases short and J 8 bases short, with 9 bases between. The CDR3 extends over 12 amino acids. Germline CDR1 and CDR2: SEHNR and FQNEAQ (reference sequence). The CDR3 spells CASSPPQEKLFF. For the CDR3, the DNA is TGTGCCAGCAGCCCACCCCAGGAAAAACTGTTTTTT.

The chain recombines TRBV7-9 with TRBJ1-4, with 7 bases matching TRBD1. Losses at the gene ends were 5 bases for V and 7 bases for J; bases not matched to a gene: 19. Germline CDR1 is SEHNR and CDR2 is FQNEAQ (reference sequence). CDR3 size: 18 residues. The CDR3, as DNA: TGTGCCAGCAGCACCTACAGGGGTGATATCTCGAGAGGTGAAAAACTGTTTTTT. As protein: CASSTYRGDISRGEKLFF.

This chain joins TRBV6-5 and TRBJ1-1; 7 nucleotides align to TRBD1. The CDR3 is 13 residues long. With 4 bases clipped from V and 3 bases from J, the junction kept 2 bases outside the gene matches. CDR1 is MNHEY and CDR2 is SVGAGI in the germline V gene. This CDR3 is CASSSGQDTEAFF. In nucleotides, the CDR3 is TGTGCCAGCAGTTCTGGACAGGACACTGAAGCTTTCTTT.

The chain employs TRBV30 and TRBJ2-3; 8 bases fit TRBD2. After removal of 4 bases from V and 2 bases from J, the junction contained 8 bases not matched to a gene. Germline CDR1 is GTSNPN and CDR2 is SVGIG (reference sequence). This CDR3 has 15 amino acids. CDR3 nucleotides: TGTGCCTGGATTACAGCGGGGGCCACCACAGATACGCAGTATTTT. Translated: CAWITAGATTDTQYF.

The chain combines TRBV10-3 with TRBJ1-1; 8 nucleotides match TRBD1. This CDR3 has 14 residues. Per the germline V gene, CDR1 is ENHRY and CDR2 is SYGVKD. The V gene end was trimmed by 4 bases and the J gene end by 1 base; junction bases not matched to a gene: 2. DNA for the CDR3: TGTGCCATCAGTGGTGACAGGGGGAACACTGAAGCTTTCTTT. Residues: CAISGDRGNTEAFF.

The rearrangement joins TRBV18 to TRBJ1-4; unclear D gene. Trimming removed 3 bases at V and 0 bases at J, with 14 bases between. This CDR3 is 17 amino acids long. Germline lookup yields CDR1 KGHSH and CDR2 LQKENI. CDR3 region: CASSPRVYRATNEKLFF. CDR3 DNA sequence: TGTGCCAGCTCACCTCGAGTATACCGTGCAACTAATGAAAAACTGTTTTTT.

This rearrangement joins TRBV6-2 or TRBV6-3 to TRBJ2-5; tentative D call: TRBD2 (5 bases). The CDR3 length is 13 residues. Germline lookup yields CDR1 MNHEY and CDR2 SVGEGT. Trimming removed 6 bases at V and 5 bases at J, with 13 bases between. CDR3 protein: CASSPGILETQYF. The CDR3 DNA is TGTGCCAGCAGCCCCGGGATTCTCGAGACCCAGTACTTC.

Only one count was recorded for this clone. The chain links TRBV5-1 to TRBJ2-1; TRBD2 agrees at 11 bases. The germline CDR1 and CDR2 sequences are SGHRS and YFSETQ. The CDR3 runs 21 residues. V lost 0 bases to trimming and J lost 2 bases; unmatched junction nucleotides: 16. CDR3 loop: CASSLAGGTSGQKHPYNEQFF. CDR3 coding DNA: TGCGCCAGCAGCTTGGCCGGGGGGACTAGCGGCCAAAAACACCCCTACAATGAGCAGTTCTTC.

Worth noting for this clone: Different DNA sequences within this sample yield the same CDR3. The chain couples TRBV5-1 to TRBJ1-1; 7 bases fit TRBD1. This CDR3 region has 14 residues. Germline CDR1 is SGHRS and CDR2 is YFSETQ. The V and J ends lost 0 bases and 2 bases, in that order; junction bases with no gene match: 1. The CDR3: CASSLDRGNTEAFF. The CDR3 DNA reads TGCGCCAGCAGCTTGGACAGGGGAAACACTGAAGCTTTCTTT.

The chain recombines TRBV18 with TRBJ2-4, with a possible D match to TRBD2 (5 bases). Germline CDR1 reads KGHSH; CDR2 reads LQKENI. V lost 6 bases, J lost 15 bases, and 18 bases lay in between. This CDR3 has 12 amino acids. DNA for the CDR3: TGTGCCAGCTCCCAGGACCGGGAAATCGGGTACTTC. It yields the protein CASSQDREIGYF.

This clone occurred once. This chain joins TRBV11-1 and TRBJ2-6; D is possibly TRBD1 (5 bases). The CDR3 spans 14 residues. Between the trimmed V and J ends, which lost 8 bases and 1 base, there was a span of 9 bases. CDR1 and CDR2 from the germline V gene are SGHAT and FQDESV (reference sequence). The CDR3 loop is CASRQGSGANVLTF. The CDR3 coding sequence is TGTGCCAGCCGTCAGGGATCTGGGGCCAACGTCCTGACTTTC.

The rearrangement links TRBV6-6 to TRBJ2-3, with 12 nucleotides matching TRBD2. V lost 5 bases and J lost 3; bases outside the gene matches: 0. The germline V gene encodes CDR1 MNHNY and CDR2 SVGAGI (reference sequence). CDR3 size: 14 residues. CDR3 loop: CASSTSGGTDTQYF. CDR3 DNA: TGTGCCAGCAGTACTAGCGGGGGGACAGATACGCAGTATTTT.